This T cell receptor beta chain was identified during a study of blood T cell repertoires in COVID-19. Produced via immunoSEQ multiplex PCR; TCRdb's table is partial and in-frame only. The sample lists about 30,000 clones, roughly 90% seen once, with less than 45% in the top ten. Germline V gene data show CDR1 as SGHTA and CDR2 as FQGNSA. V was clipped by 5 bases and J by 1 base, with 11 bases between them. This CDR3 contains 14 residues. The sample taken for sequencing was peripheral blood. This chain connects TRBV7-2 to TRBJ1-2; D not resolved. This receptor was identified in a man in his sixties with active or convalescent COVID-19. CDR3 DNA: TGTGCCAGCAGCCCTTTCGGGAGTAACTATGGCTACACCTTC. Its translation is CASSPFGSNYGYTF. Full variable domain (missing parts from reference TRBV7-2 and TRBJ1-2): GAGVSQSPSNKVTEKGKDVELRCDPISGHTALYWYRQSLGQGLEFLIYFQGNSAPDKSGLPSDRFSAERTGGSVSTLTIQRTQQEDSAVYLCASSPFGSNYGYTFGSGTRLTVV.